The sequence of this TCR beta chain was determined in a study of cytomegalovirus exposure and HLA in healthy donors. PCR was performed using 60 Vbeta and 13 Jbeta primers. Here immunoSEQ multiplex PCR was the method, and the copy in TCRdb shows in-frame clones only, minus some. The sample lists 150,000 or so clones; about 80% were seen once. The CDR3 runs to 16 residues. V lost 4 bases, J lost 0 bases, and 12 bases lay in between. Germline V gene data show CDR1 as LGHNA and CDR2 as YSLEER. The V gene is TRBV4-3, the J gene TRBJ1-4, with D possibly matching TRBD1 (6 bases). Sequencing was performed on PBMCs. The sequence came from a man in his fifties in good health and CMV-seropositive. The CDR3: CASSPGQFATNEKLFF. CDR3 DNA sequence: TGCGCCAGCAGCCCTGGACAGTTTGCAACTAATGAAAAACTGTTTTTT.